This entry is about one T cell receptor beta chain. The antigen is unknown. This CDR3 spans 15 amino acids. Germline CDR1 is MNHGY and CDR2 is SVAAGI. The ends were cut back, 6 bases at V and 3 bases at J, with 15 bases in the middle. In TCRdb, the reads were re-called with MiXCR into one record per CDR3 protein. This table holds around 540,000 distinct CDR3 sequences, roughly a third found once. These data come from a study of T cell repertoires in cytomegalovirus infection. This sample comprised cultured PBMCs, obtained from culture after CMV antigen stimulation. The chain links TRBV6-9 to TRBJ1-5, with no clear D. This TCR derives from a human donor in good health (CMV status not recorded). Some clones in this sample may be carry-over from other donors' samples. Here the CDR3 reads CASRPRLEINQPQHF. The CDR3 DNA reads TGTGCCAGCAGGCCGAGACTGGAGATCAATCAGCCCCAGCATTTT.